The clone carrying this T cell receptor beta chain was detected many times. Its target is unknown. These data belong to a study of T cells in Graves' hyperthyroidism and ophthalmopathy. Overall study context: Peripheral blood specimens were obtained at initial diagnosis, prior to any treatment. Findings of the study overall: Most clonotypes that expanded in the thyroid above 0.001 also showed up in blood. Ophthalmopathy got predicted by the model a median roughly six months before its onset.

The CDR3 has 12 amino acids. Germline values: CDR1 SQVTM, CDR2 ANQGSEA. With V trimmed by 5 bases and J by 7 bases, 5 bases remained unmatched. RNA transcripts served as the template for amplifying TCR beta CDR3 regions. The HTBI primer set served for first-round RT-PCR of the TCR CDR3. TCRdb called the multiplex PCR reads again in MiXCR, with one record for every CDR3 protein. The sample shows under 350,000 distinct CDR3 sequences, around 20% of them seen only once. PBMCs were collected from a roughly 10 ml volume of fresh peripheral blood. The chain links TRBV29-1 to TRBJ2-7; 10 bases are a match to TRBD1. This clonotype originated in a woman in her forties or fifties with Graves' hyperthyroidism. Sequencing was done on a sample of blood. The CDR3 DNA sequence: TGCAGCGTTTGGGGACAGGGGTGGGAGCAGTACTTC. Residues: CSVWGQGWEQYF.